The T cell receptor (beta chain) described here comes from a study of shared clonotypes between healthy human individuals. Worth noting for this clone: This same CDR3 is encoded by further DNA sequences in the sample.

Profiled with immunoSEQ multiplex PCR; TCRdb holds only in-frame clones, not every one. The data hold about 1 million clones, with more than 65% observed a single time. CDR3 size: 13 residues. Germline V gene data show CDR1 as LNHDA and CDR2 as SQIVND (reference sequence). Trimming took 6 bases from V and 5 from J; bases not matched to a gene: 2. The TCR originated in a man between 18 and 35 years old in good health. Sequencing used memory CD4+ T cells sorted from blood. This sample's subset: CD45RA-negative fraction. The J gene is TRBJ1-2, the V gene TRBV19; 11 positions agree with TRBD1. This CDR3 is CASRGTGGYGYTF. The DNA of the CDR3 is TGTGCCAGTAGAGGGACAGGGGGTTATGGCTACACCTTC.